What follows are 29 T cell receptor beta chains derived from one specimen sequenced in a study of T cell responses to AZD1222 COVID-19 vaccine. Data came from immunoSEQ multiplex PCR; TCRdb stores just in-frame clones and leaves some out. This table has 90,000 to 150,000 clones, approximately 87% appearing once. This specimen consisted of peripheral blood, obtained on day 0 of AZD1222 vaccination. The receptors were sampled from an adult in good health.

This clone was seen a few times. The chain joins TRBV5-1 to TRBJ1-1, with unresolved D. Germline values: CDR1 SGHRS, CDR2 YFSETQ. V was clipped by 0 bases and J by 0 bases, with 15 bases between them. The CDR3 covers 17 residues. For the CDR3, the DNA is TGCGCCAGCAGCTTGGTAGGGCCCACATGGATGAACACTGAAGCTTTCTTT. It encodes CASSLVGPTWMNTEAFF.

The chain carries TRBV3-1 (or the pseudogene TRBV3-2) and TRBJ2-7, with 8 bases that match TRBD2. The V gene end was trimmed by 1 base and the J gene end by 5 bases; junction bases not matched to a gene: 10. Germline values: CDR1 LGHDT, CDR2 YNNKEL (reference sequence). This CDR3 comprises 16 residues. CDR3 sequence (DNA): TGTGCCAGCAGCCAAGGAAGCTTAAGCGGGAGCCACGAGCAGTACTTC. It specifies CASSQGSLSGSHEQYF.

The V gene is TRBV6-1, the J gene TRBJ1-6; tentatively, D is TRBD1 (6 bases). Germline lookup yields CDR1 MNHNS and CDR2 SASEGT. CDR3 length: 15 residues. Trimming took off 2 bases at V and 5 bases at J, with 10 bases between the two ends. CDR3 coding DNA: TGTGCCAGCAGTGAATCTGGGACACATAATTCACCCCTCCACTTT. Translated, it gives CASSESGTHNSPLHF.

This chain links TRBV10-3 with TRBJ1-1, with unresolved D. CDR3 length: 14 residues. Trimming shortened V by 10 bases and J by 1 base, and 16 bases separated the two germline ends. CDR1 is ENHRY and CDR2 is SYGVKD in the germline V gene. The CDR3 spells CATRPQVRNTEAFF. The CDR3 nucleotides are TGTGCCACCCGACCTCAAGTTAGGAACACTGAAGCTTTCTTT.

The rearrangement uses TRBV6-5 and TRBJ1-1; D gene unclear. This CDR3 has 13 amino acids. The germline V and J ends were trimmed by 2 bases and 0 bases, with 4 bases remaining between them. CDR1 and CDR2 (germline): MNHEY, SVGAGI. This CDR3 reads CASSYELNTEAFF. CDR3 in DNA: TGTGCCAGCAGTTACGAGCTGAACACTGAAGCTTTCTTT.

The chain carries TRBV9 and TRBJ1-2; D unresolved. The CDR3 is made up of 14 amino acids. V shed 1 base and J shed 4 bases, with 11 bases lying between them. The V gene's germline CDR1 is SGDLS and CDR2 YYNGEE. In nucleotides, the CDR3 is TGTGCCAGCAGCGTATCAAAACTGGGCTATGGCTACACCTTC. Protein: CASSVSKLGYGYTF.

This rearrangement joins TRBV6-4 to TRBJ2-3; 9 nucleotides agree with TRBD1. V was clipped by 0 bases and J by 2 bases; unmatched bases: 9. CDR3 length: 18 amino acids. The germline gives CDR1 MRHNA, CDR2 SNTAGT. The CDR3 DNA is TGTGCCAGCAGTGACTCGACAGCCGGGACAGGGATCACAGATACGCAGTATTTT. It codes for CASSDSTAGTGITDTQYF.

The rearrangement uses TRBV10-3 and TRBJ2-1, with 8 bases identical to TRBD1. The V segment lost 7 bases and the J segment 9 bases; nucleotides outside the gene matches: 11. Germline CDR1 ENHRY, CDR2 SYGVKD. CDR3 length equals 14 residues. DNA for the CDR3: TGTGCCATCATGGGCGCCCATCAGGGGGCTGAGCAGTTCTTC. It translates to CAIMGAHQGAEQFF.

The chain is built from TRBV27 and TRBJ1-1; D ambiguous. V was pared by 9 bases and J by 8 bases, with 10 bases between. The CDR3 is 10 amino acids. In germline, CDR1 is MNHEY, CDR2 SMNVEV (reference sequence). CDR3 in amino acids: CASTPTEAFF. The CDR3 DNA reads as TGTGCCAGTACTCCCACCGAAGCTTTCTTT.

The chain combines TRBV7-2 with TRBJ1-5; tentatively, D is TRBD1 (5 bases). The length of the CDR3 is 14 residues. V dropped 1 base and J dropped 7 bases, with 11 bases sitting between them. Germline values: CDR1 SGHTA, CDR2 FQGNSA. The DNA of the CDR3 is TGTGCCAGCAGCTTAGTGGGAAGGGACCAGCCCCAGCATTTT. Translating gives CASSLVGRDQPQHF. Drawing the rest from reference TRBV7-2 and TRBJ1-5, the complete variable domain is GAGVSQSPSNKVTEKGKDVELRCDPISGHTALYWYRQSLGQGLEFLIYFQGNSAPDKSGLPSDRFSAERTGGSVSTLTIQRTQQEDSAVYLCASSLVGRDQPQHFGDGTRLSIL.

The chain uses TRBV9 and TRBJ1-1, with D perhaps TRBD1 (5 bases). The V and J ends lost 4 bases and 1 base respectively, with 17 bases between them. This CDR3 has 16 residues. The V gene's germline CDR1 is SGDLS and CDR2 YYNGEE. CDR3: CASSPGDGGKNTEAFF. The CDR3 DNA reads TGTGCCAGCAGCCCGGGGGATGGGGGGAAGAACACTGAAGCTTTCTTT.

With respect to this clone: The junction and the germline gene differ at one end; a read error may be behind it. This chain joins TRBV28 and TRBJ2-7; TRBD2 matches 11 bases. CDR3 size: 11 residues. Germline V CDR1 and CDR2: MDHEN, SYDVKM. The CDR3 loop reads CASSLGLAVLF. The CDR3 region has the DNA TGTGCCAGCAGTCTGGGACTAGCGGTTCTCTTC.

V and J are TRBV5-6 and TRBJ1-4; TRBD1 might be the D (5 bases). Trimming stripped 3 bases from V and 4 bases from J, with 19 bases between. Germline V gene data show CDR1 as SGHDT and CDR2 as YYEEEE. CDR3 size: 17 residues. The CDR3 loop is CASSSASRGILNEKLFF. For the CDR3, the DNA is TGTGCCAGCAGCTCGGCCTCTCGGGGGATACTTAATGAAAAACTGTTTTTT.

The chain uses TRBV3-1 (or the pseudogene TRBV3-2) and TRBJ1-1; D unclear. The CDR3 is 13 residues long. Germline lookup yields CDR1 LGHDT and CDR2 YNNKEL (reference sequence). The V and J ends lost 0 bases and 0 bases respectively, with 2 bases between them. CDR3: CASSQDLNTEAFF. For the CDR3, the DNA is TGTGCCAGCAGCCAAGACCTGAACACTGAAGCTTTCTTT.

The DNA of the CDR3 is TGTGCCAGCAGTGAGTCTACCGGGACAGCCTACGAGCAGTACTTC. Translation: CASSESTGTAYEQYF. This chain uses TRBV2 with TRBJ2-7; TRBD1 matches at 7 bases. Germline loops: CDR1 SNHLY, CDR2 FYNNEI. V shed 3 bases and J 2 bases; nucleotides not matched to a gene: 7. CDR3 size: 15 residues.

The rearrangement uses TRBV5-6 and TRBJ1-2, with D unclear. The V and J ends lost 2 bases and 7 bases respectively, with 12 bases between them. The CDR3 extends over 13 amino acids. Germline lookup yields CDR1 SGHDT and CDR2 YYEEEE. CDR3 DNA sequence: TGTGCCAGCAGCTTTCCCCTCGGAGGTGGCTACACCTTC. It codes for CASSFPLGGGYTF. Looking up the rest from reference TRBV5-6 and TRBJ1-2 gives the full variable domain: DAGVTQSPTHLIKTRGQQVTLRCSPKSGHDTVSWYQQALGQGPQFIFQYYEEEERQRGNFPDRFSGHQFPNYSSELNVNALLLGDSALYLCASSFPLGGGYTFGSGTRLTVV.

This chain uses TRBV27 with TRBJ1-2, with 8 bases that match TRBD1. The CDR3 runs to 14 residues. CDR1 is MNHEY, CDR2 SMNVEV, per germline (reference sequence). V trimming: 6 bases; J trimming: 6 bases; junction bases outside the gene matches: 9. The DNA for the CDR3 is TGTGCCAGCAGGATCACAGGGGGTGTGCATGGCTACACCTTC. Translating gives CASRITGGVHGYTF.

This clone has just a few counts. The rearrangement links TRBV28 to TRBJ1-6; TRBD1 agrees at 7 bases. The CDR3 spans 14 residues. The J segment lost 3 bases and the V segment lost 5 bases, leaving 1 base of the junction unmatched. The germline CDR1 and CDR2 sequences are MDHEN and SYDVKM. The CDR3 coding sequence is TGTGCCAGCAGTGACAGGGTCTATAATTCACCCCTCCACTTT. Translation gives CASSDRVYNSPLHF.

The CDR3 protein is CASSQEVGLQPQHF. The CDR3 coding sequence is TGTGCCAGCAGCCAAGAGGTTGGGCTTCAGCCCCAGCATTTT. J is TRBJ1-5 and V is TRBV3-1 (or the pseudogene TRBV3-2), with no clear D. Germline lookup yields CDR1 LGHDT and CDR2 YNNKEL (reference sequence). The CDR3 consists of 14 residues. Trimming took off 0 bases at V and 6 bases at J, with 9 bases between the two ends.

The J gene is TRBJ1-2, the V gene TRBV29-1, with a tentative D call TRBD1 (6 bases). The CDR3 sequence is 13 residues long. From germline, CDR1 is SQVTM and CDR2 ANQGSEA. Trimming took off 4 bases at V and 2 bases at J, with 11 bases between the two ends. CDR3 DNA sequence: TGCAGCGTTGGTGGGGGGCCCAACTATGGCTACACCTTC. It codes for CSVGGGPNYGYTF.

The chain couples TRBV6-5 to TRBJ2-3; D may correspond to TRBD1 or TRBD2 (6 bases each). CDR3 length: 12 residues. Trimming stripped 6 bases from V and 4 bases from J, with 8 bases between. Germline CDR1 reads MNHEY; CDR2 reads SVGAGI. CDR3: CASSRGPDTQYF. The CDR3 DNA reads TGTGCCAGCAGCCGGGGGCCAGATACGCAGTATTTT.

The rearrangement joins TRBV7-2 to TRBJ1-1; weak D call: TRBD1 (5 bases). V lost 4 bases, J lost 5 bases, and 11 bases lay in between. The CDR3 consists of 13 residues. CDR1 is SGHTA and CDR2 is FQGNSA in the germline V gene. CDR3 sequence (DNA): TGTGCCAGCAGCTGGAGGGGAGGTACTGAAGCTTTCTTT. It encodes CASSWRGGTEAFF.

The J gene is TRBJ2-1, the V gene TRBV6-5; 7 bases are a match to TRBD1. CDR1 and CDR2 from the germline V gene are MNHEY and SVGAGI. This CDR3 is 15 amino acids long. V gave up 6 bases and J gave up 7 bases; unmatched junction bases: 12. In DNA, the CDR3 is TGTGCCAGCAGGGCTGACAGGGCGGGTCGGAATGAGCAGTTCTTC. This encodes CASRADRAGRNEQFF.

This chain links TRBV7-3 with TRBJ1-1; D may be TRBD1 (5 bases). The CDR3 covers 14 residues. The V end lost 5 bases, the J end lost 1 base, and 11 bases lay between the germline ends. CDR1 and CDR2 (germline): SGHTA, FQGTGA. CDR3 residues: CASSLGTRNTEAFF. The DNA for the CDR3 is TGTGCCAGCAGCCTTGGGACCCGGAACACTGAAGCTTTCTTT.

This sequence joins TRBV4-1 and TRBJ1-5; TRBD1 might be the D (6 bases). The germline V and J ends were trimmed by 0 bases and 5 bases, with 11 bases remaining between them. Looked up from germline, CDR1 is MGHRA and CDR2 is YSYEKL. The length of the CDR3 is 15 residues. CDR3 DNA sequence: TGCGCCAGCAGCCAAGATCGGGGGGGGCATCAGCCCCAGCATTTT. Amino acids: CASSQDRGGHQPQHF.

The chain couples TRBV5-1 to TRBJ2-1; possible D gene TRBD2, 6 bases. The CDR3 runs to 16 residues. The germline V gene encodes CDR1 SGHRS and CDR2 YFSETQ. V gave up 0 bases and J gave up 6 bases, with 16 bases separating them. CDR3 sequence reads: CASSLEGTLLGNEQFF. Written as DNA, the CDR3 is TGCGCCAGCAGCTTGGAAGGGACTTTATTAGGCAATGAGCAGTTCTTC.

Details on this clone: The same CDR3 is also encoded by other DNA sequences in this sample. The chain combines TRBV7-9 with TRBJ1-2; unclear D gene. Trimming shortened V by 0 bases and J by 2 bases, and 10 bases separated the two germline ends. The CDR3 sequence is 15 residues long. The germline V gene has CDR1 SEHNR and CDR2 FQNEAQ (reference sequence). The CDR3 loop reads CASSLAGRINYGYTF. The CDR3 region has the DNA TGTGCCAGCAGCTTAGCTGGCCGGATCAACTATGGCTACACCTTC.

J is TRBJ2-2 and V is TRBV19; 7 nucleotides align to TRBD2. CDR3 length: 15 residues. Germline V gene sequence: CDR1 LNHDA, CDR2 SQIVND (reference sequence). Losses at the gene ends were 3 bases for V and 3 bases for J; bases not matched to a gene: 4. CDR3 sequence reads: CASSILAAHTGELFF. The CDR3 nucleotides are TGTGCCAGTAGTATTCTAGCGGCCCACACCGGGGAGCTGTTTTTT.

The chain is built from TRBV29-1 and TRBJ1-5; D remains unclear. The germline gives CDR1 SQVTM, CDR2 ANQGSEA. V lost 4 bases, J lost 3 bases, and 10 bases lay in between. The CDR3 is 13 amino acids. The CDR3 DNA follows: TGCAGCGTTGTCGAAGGTCCCAATCAGCCCCAGCATTTT. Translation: CSVVEGPNQPQHF.